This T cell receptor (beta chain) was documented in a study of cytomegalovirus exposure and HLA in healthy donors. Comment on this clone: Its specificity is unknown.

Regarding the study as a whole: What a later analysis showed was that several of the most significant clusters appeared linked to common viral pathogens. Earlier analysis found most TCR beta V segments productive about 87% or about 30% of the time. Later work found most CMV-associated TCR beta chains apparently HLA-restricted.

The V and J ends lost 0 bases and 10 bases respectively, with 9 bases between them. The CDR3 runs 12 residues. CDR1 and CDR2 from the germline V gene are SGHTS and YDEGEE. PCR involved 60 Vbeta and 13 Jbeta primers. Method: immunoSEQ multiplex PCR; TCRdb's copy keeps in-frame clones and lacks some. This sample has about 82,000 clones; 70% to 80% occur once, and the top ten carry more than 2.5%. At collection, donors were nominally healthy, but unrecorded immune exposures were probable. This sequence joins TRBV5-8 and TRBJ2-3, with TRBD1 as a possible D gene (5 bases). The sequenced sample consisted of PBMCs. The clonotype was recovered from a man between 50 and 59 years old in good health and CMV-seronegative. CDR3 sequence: CASSLAPGPQYF. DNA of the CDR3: TGTGCCAGCAGCTTGGCCCCAGGGCCGCAGTATTTT.